The rows below give T cell receptor beta chains drawn from one sample of a study of T cells in Graves' hyperthyroidism and ophthalmopathy. MiXCR was run by TCRdb on the multiplex PCR reads, yielding one entry per CDR3 protein. The sample carries hundreds of thousands of distinct CDR3 sequences, 35% to 45% recorded once. The sample was blood. Receptors originate from a man aged 18 to 35 with Graves' hyperthyroidism. Both conserved end residues are part of each CDR3. Fields, in order: V gene, CDR3 protein.

v_gene: TRBV7-9; CDR3aa: CASSRDGNEQYF
v_gene: TRBV2; CDR3aa: CASSAAVSNQPQHF
v_gene: TRBV20-1; CDR3aa: CSASDRDTEAFF
v_gene: TRBV29-1; CDR3aa: CSVGEKIEQYF
v_gene: TRBV6-5; CDR3aa: CASSLRDRGKTQYF
v_gene: TRBV10-3; CDR3aa: CAISDRTGGYEQYF
v_gene: TRBV12-3/TRBV12-4; CDR3aa: CASSSDRALYEQYF
v_gene: TRBV14; CDR3aa: CASSQGDLHEQYF
v_gene: TRBV6-1; CDR3aa: CATQLGQSYEQYF
v_gene: TRBV20-1; CDR3aa: CSATRGAAGNSPLHF
v_gene: TRBV5-5; CDR3aa: CASSQAWGNYGYTF
v_gene: TRBV2; CDR3aa: CASDTRQGSYEQYF
v_gene: TRBV7-9; CDR3aa: CASSLKTGVWEQYF
v_gene: TRBV29-1; CDR3aa: CSLRGPDTEAFF
v_gene: TRBV2; CDR3aa: CASSFMGARDTEAFF
v_gene: TRBV2; CDR3aa: CASSRQENQPQHF
v_gene: TRBV9; CDR3aa: CASSVGTRRAQETQYF
v_gene: TRBV7-9; CDR3aa: CASSLGTVANEKLFF
v_gene: TRBV7-9; CDR3aa: CASSPDSASTEAFF
v_gene: TRBV20-1; CDR3aa: CSARGSGPSQETQYF
v_gene: TRBV10-3; CDR3aa: CAISDSGTTRDSPLHF
v_gene: TRBV7-3; CDR3aa: CASSHGAGTGELFF
v_gene: TRBV4-1; CDR3aa: CASSQRGGQGSYGYTF
v_gene: TRBV7-8; CDR3aa: CASSLVRGTVQPQHF
v_gene: TRBV20-1; CDR3aa: CSARDPSGGAYEQYF
v_gene: TRBV29-1; CDR3aa: CSSASSGELFF
v_gene: TRBV20-1; CDR3aa: CSAPGLAEQTQYF
v_gene: TRBV6-1; CDR3aa: CASMGGRAFF